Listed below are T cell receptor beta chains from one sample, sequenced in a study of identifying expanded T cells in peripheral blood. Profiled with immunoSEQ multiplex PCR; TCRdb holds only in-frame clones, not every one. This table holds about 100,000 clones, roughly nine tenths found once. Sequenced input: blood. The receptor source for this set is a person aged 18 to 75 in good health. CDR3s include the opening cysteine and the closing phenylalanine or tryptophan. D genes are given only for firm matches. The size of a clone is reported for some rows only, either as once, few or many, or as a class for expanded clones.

CDR3: CASSIEDRVGLGYTF
DNA: TGTGCCAGTAGTATAGAAGACAGGGTGGGGCTCGGCTACACCTTC
V: TRBV19
J: TRBJ1-2
D: TRBD1
size: NA
length: 15

CDR3: CASSYGGEVNTEAFF
DNA: TGTGCCAGCAGTTACGGGGGGGAGGTGAACACTGAAGCTTTCTTT
V: TRBV6-5
J: TRBJ1-1
D: NA
size: NA
length: 15

CDR3: CATSRDQGHSATNEKLFF
DNA: TGTGCCACCAGCAGAGATCAGGGACACTCTGCAACTAATGAAAAACTGTTTTTT
V: TRBV15
J: TRBJ1-4
D: NA
size: NA
length: 18

CDR3: CSVEEGAASSYNEQFF
DNA: TGCAGCGTTGAAGAGGGGGCGGCTAGCTCCTACAATGAGCAGTTCTTC
V: TRBV29-1
J: TRBJ2-1
D: NA
size: NA
length: 16

CDR3: CASSYTSGGAYEQYF
DNA: TGTGCCAGCAGCTACACTAGCGGGGGGGCTTACGAGCAGTACTTC
V: TRBV7-2
J: TRBJ2-7
D: TRBD2
size: NA
length: 15

CDR3: CASSRPRAGTLKYEQYF
DNA: TGTGCCAGCAGTCGCCCCCGAGCGGGCACCCTCAAGTACGAGCAGTACTTC
V: TRBV2
J: TRBJ2-7
D: NA
size: NA
length: 17

CDR3: CASSRTYEQYF
DNA: TGTGCCAGCAGCCGAACCTACGAGCAGTACTTC
V: TRBV7-2
J: TRBJ2-7
D: NA
size: NA
length: 11

CDR3: CASSRPGVQETQYF
DNA: TGTGCCAGCAGCCGTCCAGGGGTCCAAGAGACCCAGTACTTC
V: TRBV5-5
J: TRBJ2-5
D: NA
size: NA
length: 14

CDR3: CASSLDSGDSYEQYF
DNA: TGTGCCAGCAGCTTGGATAGCGGTGATTCCTACGAGCAGTACTTC
V: TRBV7-2
J: TRBJ2-7
D: NA
size: once
length: 15

CDR3: CASSPRRGDRVAEAF
DNA: TGCGCCAGCAGCCCTCGAAGAGGGGACAGGGTTGCCGAGGCCTTC
V: TRBV4-1
J: TRBJ1-2
D: TRBD1
size: NA
length: 15

CDR3: CATSRNSDPYNEQFF
DNA: TGTGCCACCAGCAGAAACTCCGATCCCTACAATGAGCAGTTCTTC
V: TRBV15
J: TRBJ2-1
D: NA
size: NA
length: 15

CDR3: CASSPTTVNQPQHF
DNA: TGTGCCAGCAGTCCCACAACAGTCAATCAGCCCCAGCATTTT
V: TRBV2
J: TRBJ1-5
D: NA
size: NA
length: 14

CDR3: CASSFGGYEQYF
DNA: TGTGCCAGTAGTTTCGGGGGCTACGAGCAGTACTTC
V: TRBV19
J: TRBJ2-7
D: NA
size: NA
length: 12

CDR3: CASSYSMAGDNSPLHF
DNA: TGTGCCAGCAGTTACTCGATGGCAGGGGATAATTCACCCCTCCACTTT
V: TRBV6-5
J: TRBJ1-6
D: NA
size: NA
length: 16

CDR3: CASSLDGVEAFF
DNA: TGTGCCAGCAGCTTAGACGGGGTTGAAGCTTTCTTT
V: TRBV7-6
J: TRBJ1-1
D: NA
size: once
length: 12

CDR3: CASSVRTGTAGNSPLHF
DNA: TGTGCCAGCAGCGTAAGGACAGGGACGGCAGGGAATTCACCCCTCCACTTT
V: TRBV5-4
J: TRBJ1-6
D: TRBD1
size: NA
length: 17

CDR3: CASSFNAASNTGELFF
DNA: TGTGCCAGCAGCTTTAACGCAGCCTCGAACACCGGGGAGCTGTTTTTT
V: TRBV7-2
J: TRBJ2-2
D: NA
size: NA
length: 16

CDR3: CASSQEFSRARGLDTEAFF
DNA: TGCGCCAGCAGCCAAGAATTTAGTAGGGCACGGGGGTTGGACACTGAAGCTTTCTTT
V: TRBV4-3
J: TRBJ1-1
D: NA
size: NA
length: 19